The entry that follows covers one T cell receptor beta chain sequence. The antigen is undetermined. The conserved phenylalanine or tryptophan normally closing the CDR3 is absent here, so this likely arose from a read error. Previously published methods and listed TCR primers were used for the bulk TCR libraries. TCRdb redid the calling of the PCR reads with MiXCR, one entry per CDR3 protein. The data contain hundreds of thousands of distinct CDR3 sequences, about 25% of them singletons. This entry is derived from a study of molecular identifiers for immune sequencing clone quantification. Whole-study findings and limits: More than 98% of effector molecules, versus under 1% of naive-cell molecules, belonged to clones above 20 RNA copies.

Investigators produced naive CD8 libraries from roughly 20,000 to 1,000,000 sorted cells, drawing on 10%, 30% or 50% RNA. The receptor comes from a human donor in good health. Some libraries in this study had Jurkat cell RNA spiked in. The sequencing input was naive CD8+ T cells from blood, with Jurkat cell RNA spiked in. The subset is: FACS-sorted CD8+CD4-CCR7+CD45RA+ naive T cells.

CDR3 sequence reads: CASSLAPETRFYEQYC. The CDR3 region has the DNA TGCGCCAGCAGCTTGGCCCCGGAAACGAGATTCTACGAGCAGTACTGC. The V call is TRBV5-1, the J call TRBJ2-7; D remains unclear. The germline V gene has CDR1 SGHRS and CDR2 YFSETQ. The V and J ends lost 0 bases and 3 bases respectively, with 16 bases between them. This CDR3 has 16 amino acids.